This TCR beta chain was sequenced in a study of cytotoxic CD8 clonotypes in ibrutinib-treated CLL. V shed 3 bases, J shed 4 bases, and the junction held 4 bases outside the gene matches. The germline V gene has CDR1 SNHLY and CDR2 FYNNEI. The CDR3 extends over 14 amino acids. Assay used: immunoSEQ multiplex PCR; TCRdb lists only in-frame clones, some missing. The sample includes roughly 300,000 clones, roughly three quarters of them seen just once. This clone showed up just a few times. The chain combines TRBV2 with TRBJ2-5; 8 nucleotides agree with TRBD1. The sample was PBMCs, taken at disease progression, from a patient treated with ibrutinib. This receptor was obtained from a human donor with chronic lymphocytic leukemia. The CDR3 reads CASSDRDRPETQYF. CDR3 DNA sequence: TGTGCCAGCAGTGACCGGGACAGGCCAGAGACCCAGTACTTC.